This T cell receptor (beta chain) was obtained from a study of cytomegalovirus exposure and HLA in healthy donors. General study findings and limits: Researchers reported in a later analysis that common viral pathogens appeared linked to several top clusters. Within a later analysis, the majority of CMV-associated TCR beta chains appeared HLA-restricted.

In its sample, this clone was seen once. No antigen is known for it. It was with 60 Vbeta and 13 Jbeta primers that the PCR ran. TCRdb's table, derived via immunoSEQ multiplex PCR, lists solely in-frame clones and lacks some. The sample has fewer than 250,000 clones, approximately 68% seen once; the top ten hold 1.5% to 2%. These donors, healthy bone marrow donors, were studied. Trimming removed 7 bases from V and 4 bases from J; junction bases left unmatched: 13. CDR1 and CDR2 from the germline V gene are MNHEY and SMNVEV (reference sequence). This CDR3 contains 16 residues. Sequenced: PBMCs. This TCR came from a woman aged 25 to 45 in good health and CMV-seronegative. The chain links TRBV27 to TRBJ2-1, with TRBD2 matching over 7 bases. The CDR3 DNA is TGTGCCAGCACCCATGCAGGCAGCGGGGTTTACAATGAGCAGTTCTTC. This gives the protein CASTHAGSGVYNEQFF.